This TCR beta chain was identified during a study of cytomegalovirus exposure and HLA in healthy donors. In the study overall: The same platform used for the 666 first-cohort repertoires was also used for the approximately 120 validation repertoires, as a later analysis reported. Regarding the study as a whole: With high specificity and sensitivity, the classifier reportedly diagnosed cytomegalovirus status.

Assay: immunoSEQ multiplex PCR; the TCRdb copy retains only in-frame clones and omits some. The sample consists of some 170,000 clones, about 86% of them appearing once. Germline loops: CDR1 GTSNPN, CDR2 SVGIG (reference sequence). CDR3 length: 13 residues. The V segment lost 5 bases and the J segment 2 bases; nucleotides outside the gene matches: 0. A word on this clone: Its antigen is as yet unknown.

The material sequenced was PBMCs. The TCR was taken from a woman aged 18-29 years in good health and CMV-seronegative. J is TRBJ1-5 and V is TRBV30; 10 bases map to TRBD1. CDR3: CAWGQGGNQPQHF. As DNA, the CDR3 is TGTGCCTGGGGACAGGGGGGCAATCAGCCCCAGCATTTT.